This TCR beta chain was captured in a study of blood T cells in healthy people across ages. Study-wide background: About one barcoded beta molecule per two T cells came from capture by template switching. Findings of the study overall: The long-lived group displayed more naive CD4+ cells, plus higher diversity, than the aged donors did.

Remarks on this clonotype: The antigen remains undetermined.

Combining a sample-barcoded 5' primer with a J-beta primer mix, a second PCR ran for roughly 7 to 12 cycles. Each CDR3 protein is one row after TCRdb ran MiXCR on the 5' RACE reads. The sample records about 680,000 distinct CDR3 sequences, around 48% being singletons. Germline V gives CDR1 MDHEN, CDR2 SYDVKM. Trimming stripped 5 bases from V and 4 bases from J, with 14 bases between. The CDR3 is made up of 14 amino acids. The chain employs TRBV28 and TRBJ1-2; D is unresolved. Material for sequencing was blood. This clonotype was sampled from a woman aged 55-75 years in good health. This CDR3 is CASSIPPASYGYTF. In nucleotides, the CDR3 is TGTGCCAGCAGTATACCCCCAGCTAGCTATGGCTACACCTTC.